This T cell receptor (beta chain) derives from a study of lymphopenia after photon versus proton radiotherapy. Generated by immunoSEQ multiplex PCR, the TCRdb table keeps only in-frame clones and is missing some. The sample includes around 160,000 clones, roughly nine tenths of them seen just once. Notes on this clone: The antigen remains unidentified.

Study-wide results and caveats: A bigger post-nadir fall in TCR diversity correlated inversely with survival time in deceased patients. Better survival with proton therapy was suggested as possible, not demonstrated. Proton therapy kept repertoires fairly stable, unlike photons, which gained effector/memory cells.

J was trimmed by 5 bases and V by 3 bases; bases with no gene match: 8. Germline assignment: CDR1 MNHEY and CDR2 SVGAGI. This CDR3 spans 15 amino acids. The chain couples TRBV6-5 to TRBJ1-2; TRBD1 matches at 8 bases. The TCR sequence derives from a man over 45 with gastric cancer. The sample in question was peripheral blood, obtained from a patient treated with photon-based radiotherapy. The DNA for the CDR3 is TGTGCCAGCAGTTATGGGGGGACAGGCAATTATGGCTACACCTTC. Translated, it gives CASSYGGTGNYGYTF.